This T cell receptor beta chain was observed in a study of cytomegalovirus exposure and HLA in healthy donors. The PCR ran on 60 Vbeta and 13 Jbeta primers. Assay: immunoSEQ multiplex PCR; the TCRdb copy retains only in-frame clones and omits some. The sample consists of about 170,000 clones, roughly 78% of them appearing once. This clone has a handful of counts. V gave up 3 bases and J gave up 4 bases; unmatched junction bases: 2. The CDR3 covers 14 residues. Germline V CDR1 and CDR2: MNHNS, SASEGT. The sequencing sample was made of PBMCs. This TCR came from a woman aged 45-60 years in good health and CMV-seropositive. This rearrangement joins TRBV6-1 to TRBJ1-5; 8 nucleotides agree with TRBD1. CDR3 loop: CASSEGQANQPQHF. The CDR3 nucleotides read TGTGCCAGCAGTGAGGGACAGGCGAATCAGCCCCAGCATTTT.